The following is a T cell receptor (beta chain) sequence with its context. Its antigen is unknown. With no exception, relapse followed autologous stem cell transplantation in all patients, and brentuximab vedotin exposure varied. V was cut by 6 bases and J by 4 bases, with 15 bases left in between. This CDR3 has 14 residues. The germline CDR1 and CDR2 sequences are SGHAT and FQDESV (reference sequence). The sample belongs to a study of PD-1 blockade in classical Hodgkin lymphoma. The study, taken as a whole, reports: Similar baseline diversity was found in complete responders and newly diagnosed patients. Researchers reported that CD4+ TCR diversity, though not CD8+, rose significantly by C4D1.

Profiled with immunoSEQ multiplex PCR; TCRdb holds only in-frame clones, not every one. The sample lists 130,000 to 150,000 clones, around four fifths occurring once. The TCR sequence derives from a human donor with classical Hodgkin lymphoma. Material: peripheral blood mononuclear cells (PBMCs), obtained before the second cycle of nivolumab. This chain connects TRBV11-1 to TRBJ2-5; TRBD2 is a possible D gene (5 bases). In DNA form, the CDR3 reads TGTGCCAGCAGGAACCCCGGGGTGCTAGAGACCCAGTACTTC. Translated: CASRNPGVLETQYF.